The rows below give T cell receptor beta chains drawn from one sample of a study of early T cells in non-severe SARS-CoV-2 infection. TCRdb reprocessed the 5' RACE reads with MiXCR, giving one entry per CDR3 protein. The sample has around 70,000 distinct CDR3 sequences, 10% seen once. The starting material was whole blood, obtained at baseline. The receptors here all came from an adult who was a healthcare worker with PCR-confirmed SARS-CoV-2 infection or an uninfected control (not recorded which). Both conserved end residues are part of each CDR3. Clone size is stated in some rows and not others, as once, few, many or a class when expanded.

len	abundance	j_gene	v_gene	CDR3aa
12	.	TRBJ2-1	TRBV28	CASSFHGQGPIF
19	few	TRBJ2-7	TRBV10-3	CAISESASGRILGDYEQYF
17	few	TRBJ1-6	TRBV18	CASSPQSRQAGGWALHF
13	few	TRBJ2-5	TRBV28	CASSLPCQETQYF
14	.	TRBJ2-7	TRBV20-1	CSAIRTSGGYEQYF
14	.	TRBJ2-5	TRBV7-2	CASSQTGAQETQYF
14	many	TRBJ2-1	TRBV7-8	CASKSSAENNEQFF
13	few	TRBJ2-2	TRBV3-1	CASSQINSGELFF
14	many	TRBJ2-7	TRBV27	CASMTGTGGYEQYF
15	few	TRBJ2-1	TRBV7-2	CASSLVGPYYNEQFF
14	many	TRBJ2-3	TRBV28	CATTLRAGTDTQYF
18	many	TRBJ1-3	TRBV5-1	CASSSTPGQGSSGNTIYF
14	.	TRBJ2-2	TRBV6-6	CASRPGKSTGELFF
14	.	TRBJ2-1	TRBV7-2	CASSPRNLDNEQFF
14	many	TRBJ2-1	TRBV20-1	CSAIGTTSYNEQFF
18	few	TRBJ2-7	TRBV7-8	CASSLRGGPAGVLYEQYF
14	few	TRBJ2-1	TRBV25-1	CASSGVRTGTGFLF